This record concerns one T cell receptor (beta chain) sequence. The data were produced by immunoSEQ multiplex PCR, yet TCRdb's version contains in-frame clones alone and is incomplete. Of around 700,000 clones in the sample, 55% to 85% are singletons; the top ten hold around 1.8%. The source of the sample is a study of shared clonotypes between healthy human individuals. V lost 4 bases to trimming and J lost 2 bases, with 10 bases between them. Germline V CDR1 and CDR2: SGHTA, FQGTGA. The CDR3 runs to 14 residues. The sequence was collected from a woman under 40 in good health. Sequencing used memory CD4+ T cells sorted from blood. Noted subset: CD45RA-negative fraction. The chain uses TRBV7-3 and TRBJ2-3; a weak D match, TRBD1 (6 bases). The CDR3 DNA reads TGTGCCAGCAGCTCCACAGGGACCACAGATACGCAGTATTTT. Protein product: CASSSTGTTDTQYF.